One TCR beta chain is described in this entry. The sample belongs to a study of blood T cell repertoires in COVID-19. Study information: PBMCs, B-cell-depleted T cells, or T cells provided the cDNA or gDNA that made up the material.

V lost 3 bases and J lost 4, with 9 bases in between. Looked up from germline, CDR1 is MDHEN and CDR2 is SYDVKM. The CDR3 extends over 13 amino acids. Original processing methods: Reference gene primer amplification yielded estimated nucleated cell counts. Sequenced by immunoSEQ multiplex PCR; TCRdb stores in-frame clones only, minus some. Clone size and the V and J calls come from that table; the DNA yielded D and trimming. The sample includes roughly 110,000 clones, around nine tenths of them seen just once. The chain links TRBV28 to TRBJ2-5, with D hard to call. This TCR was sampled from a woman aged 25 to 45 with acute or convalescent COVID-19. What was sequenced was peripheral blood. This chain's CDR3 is CASSFRVGETQYF. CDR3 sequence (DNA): TGTGCCAGCAGTTTTCGTGTCGGAGAGACCCAGTACTTC.